This TCR beta chain was identified in a study of identical twins (dated by TCRdb to the mid-2010s). In the study overall: To test whether fetal clonotypes persist, this study deep-sequenced TCR alpha and beta repertoires from monozygotic twins, from unrelated adults of various ages, and from cord blood. Replicate twin experiments were performed at different times using different library preparation protocols to rule out contamination. Results and caveats for the whole study, not just this receptor: Excess twin sharing in beta out-of-frame sequences was weaker because fewer shared sequences lowered the signal-to-noise ratio. Compared with coincidental sharing between unrelated individuals, out-of-frame TCR alpha sequences shared between twins had an excess of sequences with low generation probability. Because the same donors could not be followed over many years, conclusions were based on cross-sectional statistical analysis. In monozygotic twins, recombination models systematically underestimated out-of-frame TCR alpha sharing, but the models matched the sharing seen between unrelated individuals. Invariant T cells such as MAIT and iNKT could partly confound zero-insertion analyses, although diverse VJ usage argued against such confounding for most clonotypes. Abundant cord blood beta clonotypes carried fewer insertions; young adult naive repertoires showed a weaker similar trend, while memory repertoires showed none.

CDR1 SGHKS and CDR2 YYEKEE are derived from the germline V gene (reference sequence). The CDR3 measures 15 amino acids from cysteine to phenylalanine. Of the read, only the CDR3 DNA is kept; its 45 bases are in frame from base 1. V is reduced by 0 bases and J by 6 bases, leaving a spacing of 15 bases between them. Every donor in the study was a healthy Caucasian. The twin cohort comprised three pairs of female monozygotic twins, all aged about 18 to 30 years. RNA for TCR libraries was isolated from peripheral blood mononuclear cells. This clonotype was observed a handful of times. The specificity of this receptor is unknown. Per-base qualities were not stored, and no clone one base away is much larger. To prepare the library, 5' RACE was applied. The sequencing machine was an Illumina HiSeq 2000. Template switching introduced a universal primer binding site; the final cDNA contained a unique molecular identifier, enabling accurate counting of TCR cDNA molecules. First-strand cDNA for TCR alpha and beta chains was synthesized from specific primers in the conserved constant-segment region. To control for contamination, each cDNA library was double barcoded with a SMART-Mk sample barcode plus Illumina barcodes. TruSeq adapter sequences and Illumina sample barcodes were added in two successive PCR steps. The Illumina HiSeq platform was used with custom primers to sequence TCR alpha and beta cDNA libraries. The authors processed their data as follows. Raw reads were processed with MiGEC to extract unique molecular identifiers, and MiXCR was used to determine CDR3 positions. For each individual, recombination models were inferred using an EM algorithm with the repgenHMM and IGoR tools. The tcR package in R was used for shared clonotype analysis, with sharing normalized by the product of cloneset sizes. To study raw recombination without the effects of thymic and clonal selection, out-of-frame nonproductive sequences were analyzed. The public sequencing data were trimmed at Q25 with fastp and processed into clonotypes with MiXCR by TCRdb, which kept only in-frame beta chains. Rows with a matching CDR3 protein are joined into one entry that keeps the most common DNA and genes. The V and J calls here are based on TCRdb, not the publication. Counted in this sample were hundreds of thousands of distinct CDR3 sequences; roughly 7.1% of them appeared once. The ten largest clones add up to over 1.5% of the sample.

A further study also used this sample, focusing on yellow fever vaccine responses in identical twins. The second paper further reports: The T cell response to vaccination in identical twins was reported by the authors to appear partly convergent and partly personalized. In identical twins, the study followed T cell clones that responded to the vaccine with precision.

The rearrangement joined TRBV5-5 to TRBJ1-1; the D gene cannot be resolved reliably. Material: PBMCs. This clonotype was obtained from a woman younger than 30 in good health. The sequenced DNA: TGTGCCAGCAGCTTGGTTTGGGGTGAAGTAGCTGAAGCTTTCTTT. This sequence encodes CASSLVWGEVAEAFF.